A single sample gave rise to the 32 T cell receptor beta chains below, sequenced in a study of shared clonotypes between healthy human individuals. TCRdb's copy holds only in-frame clones and misses some; the assay was immunoSEQ multiplex PCR. The top ten clones hold around a third of a sample with more than 550,000 clones, less than 95% of them seen once. Sample: memory CD8+ T cells from PBMCs. The subset is: CD45RO+ cells pooled with CCR7-negative TemRA cells. Receptor source: a man between 18 and 29 years old in good health. Some clones in this sample may be carry-over from other donors' samples.

This chain links TRBV5-6 with TRBJ1-1, with no clear D. V was pared by 1 base and J by 11 bases, with 12 bases between. CDR3 size: 12 residues. CDR1 and CDR2 from the germline V gene are SGHDT and YYEEEE. CDR3 in amino acids: CASSLLGEWAFF. Here the CDR3 DNA reads TGTGCCAGCAGCTTGCTTGGGGAGTGGGCTTTCTTT.

The chain uses TRBV7-6 and TRBJ2-1, with D uncertain. CDR1 is SGHVS, CDR2 FNYEAQ, per germline. Trimming removed 5 bases from V and 4 bases from J, with 9 bases in between. The CDR3 covers 13 residues. CDR3 amino acids: CASSPRQYNEQFF. The DNA for the CDR3 is TGTGCCAGCAGCCCCCGGCAGTACAATGAGCAGTTCTTC.

V gene TRBV6-5 combines with J gene TRBJ2-7, with 7 bases fitting TRBD1. The CDR3 sequence is 14 residues long. Germline trimming cut 6 bases from V and 7 bases from J; bases unmatched to any gene: 12. CDR1 MNHEY and CDR2 SVGAGI come from the germline V gene. The DNA of the CDR3 is TGTGCCAGCAGATCTCGGTCGACAGGGAAAGAGCAGTACTTC. Amino acid sequence: CASRSRSTGKEQYF.

The chain recombines TRBV9 with TRBJ2-5; 8 bases match TRBD1. The J segment lost 4 bases and the V segment lost 4 bases, leaving 6 bases of the junction unmatched. Germline loops: CDR1 SGDLS, CDR2 YYNGEE. This CDR3 spans 14 amino acids. The CDR3 bases are TGTGCCAGCAGCTCCAGACAGGGGCCAGAGACCCAGTACTTC. This encodes CASSSRQGPETQYF.

CDR3 in DNA: TGTGCCAGCAGCAAAGGAAACTATGGCTACACCTTC. It encodes CASSKGNYGYTF. V is TRBV9 and J is TRBJ1-2; unclear D gene. CDR1 and CDR2 (germline): SGDLS, YYNGEE. Deletions cut 4 bases from V and 2 bases from J, with 6 bases between. The length of the CDR3 is 12 residues.

The V gene is TRBV5-5, the J gene TRBJ2-7, with D maybe TRBD2 (5 bases). The CDR3 sequence is 15 residues long. Per germline, CDR1 SGHKS and CDR2 YYEKEE (reference sequence). Trimming removed 1 base at V and 7 bases at J, with 18 bases between. In nucleotides, the CDR3 is TGTGCCAGCAGCTTGTCATCGGGAAGCGTGAAGGAGCAGTACTTC. This translates into CASSLSSGSVKEQYF.

Here the CDR3 reads CASSLMRDRENTGELFF. DNA of the CDR3: TGCGCCAGCAGCTTGATGCGGGACAGGGAGAACACCGGGGAGCTGTTTTTT. The V and J genes are TRBV5-1 and TRBJ2-2; TRBD1 aligns across 9 bases. CDR1 is SGHRS and CDR2 is YFSETQ in the germline V gene. Losses at the gene ends were 1 base for V and 1 base for J; bases not matched to a gene: 5. The CDR3 extends over 17 amino acids.

The chain recombines TRBV9 with TRBJ2-2; D is possibly TRBD1 (5 bases). This CDR3 comprises 12 residues. In germline, CDR1 is SGDLS, CDR2 YYNGEE. Trimming stripped 5 bases from V and 6 bases from J, with 8 bases between. This chain's CDR3 is CASRRGSGELFF. CDR3 sequence (DNA): TGTGCCAGCAGAAGGGGATCCGGGGAGCTGTTTTTT.

The chain joins TRBV27 to TRBJ1-2, with 9 bases matching TRBD1. The ends lost 2 bases at V and 2 bases at J; junction bases unmatched: 9. Germline loops: CDR1 MNHEY, CDR2 SMNVEV (reference sequence). This CDR3 spans 17 amino acids. The CDR3 coding sequence is TGTGCCAGCAGTTTAAGTCCCGGGACAGGGAACAACTATGGCTACACCTTC. Protein product: CASSLSPGTGNNYGYTF.

This chain uses TRBV10-3 with TRBJ2-7, with TRBD2 matching over 11 bases. CDR3 length: 15 amino acids. J lost 5 bases, V lost 2 bases, and 5 bases had no gene match. The V gene's germline CDR1 is ENHRY and CDR2 SYGVKD. The CDR3 DNA sequence: TGTGCCATCAGTGAGGACGGGACTAGCGGCGACGAGCAGTACTTC. It is translated as CAISEDGTSGDEQYF.

The J gene is TRBJ2-4, the V gene TRBV28, with 9 bases lining up with TRBD2. The CDR3 has 15 residues. V shed 7 bases and J 5 bases; nucleotides not matched to a gene: 9. Looked up from germline, CDR1 is MDHEN and CDR2 is SYDVKM. CDR3 nucleotide sequence: TGTGCCAGCACCCTGCGGGGGGGCGGCGAAAACATTCAGTACTTC. This gives the protein CASTLRGGGENIQYF.

CDR3 nucleotides: TGCGCCAGCAGCCAAGGGGCGTACTCCTACGAGCAGTACTTC. Translating gives CASSQGAYSYEQYF. The chain is built from TRBV4-3 and TRBJ2-7; the D is unclear. The V and J ends lost 1 base and 0 bases respectively, with 7 bases between them. There are 14 residues in the CDR3. Germline V gives CDR1 LGHNA, CDR2 YSLEER.

This clone came up many times. V gene TRBV7-2 combines with J gene TRBJ1-1, with a possible D match to TRBD1 (5 bases). Germline values: CDR1 SGHTA, CDR2 FQGNSA. Trimming pared 0 bases from V and 5 bases from J, leaving 10 bases between. This CDR3 spans 14 amino acids. CDR3 amino acids: CASSLARGMTEAFF. CDR3 DNA: TGTGCCAGCAGCTTAGCGAGGGGCATGACTGAAGCTTTCTTT.

This chain links TRBV13 with TRBJ2-7, with 7 bases lining up with TRBD2. V shed 0 bases and J 1 base; nucleotides not matched to a gene: 3. There are 15 residues in the CDR3. Per germline, CDR1 PRHDT and CDR2 FYEKMQ (reference sequence). CDR3 sequence: CASSLGASGSYEQYF. In DNA, the CDR3 is TGTGCCAGCAGCTTAGGGGCTAGCGGATCCTACGAGCAGTACTTC.

The rearrangement uses TRBV7-9 and TRBJ2-7; the D gene is possibly TRBD1 (5 bases). CDR3 size: 14 residues. Germline V CDR1 and CDR2: SEHNR, FQNEAQ (reference sequence). V dropped 2 bases and J dropped 6 bases, with 14 bases sitting between them. Written as DNA, the CDR3 is TGTGCCAGCAGCTTAATAGGGCAGGGTGGCGAGCAGTACTTC. It specifies CASSLIGQGGEQYF.

This clone was counted only a few times. This sequence joins TRBV29-1 and TRBJ2-2; D might be TRBD1 (5 bases). CDR3 length: 13 amino acids. From germline, CDR1 is SQVTM and CDR2 ANQGSEA. V was clipped by 6 bases and J by 0 bases, with 8 bases between them. The CDR3 DNA reads TGCAGCGTGTACAGGTCGAACACCGGGGAGCTGTTTTTT. Its translation: CSVYRSNTGELFF.

This chain links TRBV27 with TRBJ1-1; D call uncertain. The CDR3 loop spans 15 amino acids. The ends were cut back, 0 bases at V and 4 bases at J, with 12 bases in the middle. Per the germline V gene, CDR1 is MNHEY and CDR2 is SMNVEV (reference sequence). CDR3 sequence reads: CASSLSRVFVTEAFF. The DNA for the CDR3 is TGTGCCAGCAGTTTATCCCGAGTCTTCGTCACTGAAGCTTTCTTT.

The chain has TRBV19 and TRBJ1-2; no clear D gene. CDR1 is LNHDA, CDR2 SQIVND, per germline (reference sequence). The CDR3 length is 13 residues. Trimming removed 2 bases at V and 3 bases at J, with 7 bases between. CDR3: CASSIFEDYGYTF. The CDR3 nucleotides read TGTGCCAGTAGTATATTCGAGGACTATGGCTACACCTTC.

This rearrangement joins TRBV29-1 to TRBJ1-5; TRBD1 might be the D (6 bases). Per germline, CDR1 SQVTM and CDR2 ANQGSEA. This CDR3 comprises 14 residues. The germline V and J ends were trimmed by 7 bases and 1 base, with 14 bases remaining between them. CDR3 bases: TGCAGCGCCGCGACAGGATTAAGCAATCAGCCCCAGCATTTT. Its translation: CSAATGLSNQPQHF.

The gene calls are TRBV28 and TRBJ2-1, with 10 bases fitting TRBD1. The junction had 14 bases not matched to a gene; V was cut back by 4 bases and J by 8 bases. This CDR3 has 17 residues. Germline CDR1 reads MDHEN; CDR2 reads SYDVKM. The CDR3 reads CASSSNRQGAIIDEQFF. The CDR3 coding sequence is TGTGCCAGCAGTTCCAATAGACAGGGGGCGATTATAGATGAGCAGTTCTTC. Drawing the rest from reference TRBV28 and TRBJ2-1, the complete variable domain is DVKVTQSSRYLVKRTGEKVFLECVQDMDHENMFWYRQDPGLGLRLIYFSYDVKMKEKGDIPEGYSVSREKKERFSLILESASTNQTSMYLCASSSNRQGAIIDEQFFGPGTRLTVL.

V gene TRBV30 combines with J gene TRBJ2-7; the match to TRBD1 covers 12 bases. CDR1 GTSNPN and CDR2 SVGIG come from the germline V gene (reference sequence). The ends lost 3 bases at V and 6 bases at J; junction bases unmatched: 9. This CDR3 is built from 15 residues. CDR3 in amino acids: CAWSPGTGGLGEQYF. The CDR3 nucleotides read TGTGCCTGGAGCCCAGGGACAGGGGGCCTAGGCGAGCAGTACTTC. Full variable domain (remainder filled in from reference TRBV30 and TRBJ2-7): SQTIHQWPATLVQPVGSPLSLECTVEGTSNPNLYWYRQAAGRGLQLLFYSVGIGQISSEVPQNLSASRPQDRQFILSSKKLLLSDSGFYLCAWSPGTGGLGEQYFGPGTRLTVT.

The chain uses TRBV11-2 and TRBJ2-5; D unclear. Germline V gene sequence: CDR1 SGHAT, CDR2 FQNNGV. V was cut by 4 bases and J by 1 base, with 13 bases left in between. The CDR3 is 15 amino acids. This chain's CDR3 is CASSSTRAAQETQYF. The DNA of the CDR3 is TGTGCCAGCAGCTCCACTCGGGCGGCCCAAGAGACCCAGTACTTC. Variable domain in full (rest from reference TRBV11-2 and TRBJ2-5): EAGVAQSPRYKIIEKRQSVAFWCNPISGHATLYWYQQILGQGPKLLIQFQNNGVVDDSQLPKDRFSAERLKGVDSTLKIQPAKLEDSAVYLCASSSTRAAQETQYFGPGTRLLVL.

The chain carries TRBV5-1 and TRBJ1-1; D is unclear. From germline, CDR1 is SGHRS and CDR2 YFSETQ. The CDR3 spans 14 residues. The V and J ends lost 2 bases and 3 bases respectively, with 11 bases between them. The CDR3 sequence is CASSLVQPDTEAFF. CDR3 sequence (DNA): TGCGCCAGCAGCTTAGTGCAGCCCGACACTGAAGCTTTCTTT. Looking up the rest from reference TRBV5-1 and TRBJ1-1 gives the full variable domain: KAGVTQTPRYLIKTRGQQVTLSCSPISGHRSVSWYQQTPGQGLQFLFEYFSETQRNKGNFPGRFSGRQFSNSRSEMNVSTLELGDSALYLCASSLVQPDTEAFFGQGTRLTVV.

This clone was counted only a few times. This chain connects TRBV7-9 to TRBJ1-1; a weak D match, TRBD1 (5 bases). There are 13 residues in the CDR3. Per germline, CDR1 SEHNR and CDR2 FQNEAQ (reference sequence). V was pared by 5 bases and J by 6 bases, with 13 bases between. The CDR3: CASSRGSQAEAFF. Written as DNA, the CDR3 is TGTGCCAGCAGCCGTGGGTCACAGGCTGAAGCTTTCTTT.

This clone was detected once. One end of the junction is discordant with germline, which a read error may explain. The chain combines TRBV11-1 with TRBJ2-7; 14 nucleotides match TRBD2. The CDR3 contains 15 residues. Germline V gene lookup returns CDR1 SGHAT and CDR2 FQDESV (reference sequence). The CDR3 bases are TGTGCCAGCAGTTTAGGACTAGCGGGAGGCGACGAGCAGTACTTC. This codes for CASSLGLAGGDEQYF.

CDR3 sequence: CASSLLAGAVWEQYF. Written as DNA, the CDR3 is TGTGCCAGCAGTTTACTAGCGGGAGCGGTTTGGGAGCAGTACTTC. The chain combines TRBV27 with TRBJ2-7; TRBD2 agrees at 10 bases. With 2 bases clipped from V and 7 bases from J, the junction kept 8 bases outside the gene matches. Germline lookup yields CDR1 MNHEY and CDR2 SMNVEV (reference sequence). There are 15 residues in the CDR3.

J is TRBJ2-1 and V is TRBV5-6; either TRBD1 or TRBD2 may fit D (6 bases each). Germline CDR1 is SGHDT and CDR2 is YYEEEE. The CDR3 extends over 14 amino acids. V lost 7 bases to trimming and J lost 7 bases, with 18 bases between them. For the CDR3, the DNA is TGTGCCAGCCACGTCGGGGGCGCATTGAATGAGCAGTTCTTC. Protein product: CASHVGGALNEQFF.

This clone was picked up one time. One junction end disagrees with the germline gene, perhaps due to a read error. The chain joins TRBV6-1 to TRBJ1-1, with D unresolved. The length of the CDR3 is 13 residues. Per the germline V gene, CDR1 is MNHNS and CDR2 is SASEGT. The CDR3 coding sequence is TGTGCCAGCACTGAAGCGGGAGGCACTGAAGCTTTCTTT. Its protein is CASTEAGGTEAFF.

This clone came up once. This clone may be a read error of a much larger clone one base away. The chain carries TRBV13 and TRBJ2-7; weak D call: TRBD2 (6 bases). The V end lost 3 bases, the J end lost 3 bases, and 9 bases lay between the germline ends. The CDR3 length is 13 residues. CDR1 is PRHDT, CDR2 FYEKMQ, per germline (reference sequence). This CDR3 reads CASSFETSYEQYF. As DNA, the CDR3 is TGTGCCAGCAGCTTTGAGACTAGCTACGAGCAGTACTTC.

The chain has TRBV28 and TRBJ2-5; D may be TRBD2 (5 bases). V was trimmed by 2 bases and J by 0 bases, leaving 28 bases between them. Germline V gene lookup returns CDR1 MDHEN and CDR2 SYDVKM. This CDR3 is 21 amino acids long. The CDR3 DNA sequence: TGTGCCAGCAGTTTAAATAAACCTCTTCCTGGAGCGGAAAAGTACCAAGAGACCCAGTACTTC. Translated: CASSLNKPLPGAEKYQETQYF.

The rearrangement links TRBV27 to TRBJ2-7; 11 positions match TRBD1. From germline, CDR1 is MNHEY and CDR2 SMNVEV (reference sequence). The CDR3 has 17 amino acids. J gave up 4 bases and V 5 bases, and 13 bases lay outside the gene matches. The CDR3 sequence: CASSRRTGGPVNYEQYF. CDR3 sequence (DNA): TGTGCCAGCAGTCGCCGGACAGGGGGCCCAGTTAATTACGAGCAGTACTTC.

Remarks on this clone: Distinct nucleotide sequences in the sample also encode this CDR3. V usage is TRBV28 and J usage is TRBJ2-3; 12 bases map to TRBD2. V lost 3 bases and J lost 3; bases outside the gene matches: 1. Germline CDR1 and CDR2: MDHEN and SYDVKM. The CDR3 runs to 15 residues. CDR3 bases: TGTGCCAGCAGTTTGACTAGCGGGAGTACAGATACGCAGTATTTT. The encoded protein is CASSLTSGSTDTQYF. The entire variable domain, with the rest obtained from reference TRBV28 and TRBJ2-3, is as follows: DVKVTQSSRYLVKRTGEKVFLECVQDMDHENMFWYRQDPGLGLRLIYFSYDVKMKEKGDIPEGYSVSREKKERFSLILESASTNQTSMYLCASSLTSGSTDTQYFGPGTRLTVL.